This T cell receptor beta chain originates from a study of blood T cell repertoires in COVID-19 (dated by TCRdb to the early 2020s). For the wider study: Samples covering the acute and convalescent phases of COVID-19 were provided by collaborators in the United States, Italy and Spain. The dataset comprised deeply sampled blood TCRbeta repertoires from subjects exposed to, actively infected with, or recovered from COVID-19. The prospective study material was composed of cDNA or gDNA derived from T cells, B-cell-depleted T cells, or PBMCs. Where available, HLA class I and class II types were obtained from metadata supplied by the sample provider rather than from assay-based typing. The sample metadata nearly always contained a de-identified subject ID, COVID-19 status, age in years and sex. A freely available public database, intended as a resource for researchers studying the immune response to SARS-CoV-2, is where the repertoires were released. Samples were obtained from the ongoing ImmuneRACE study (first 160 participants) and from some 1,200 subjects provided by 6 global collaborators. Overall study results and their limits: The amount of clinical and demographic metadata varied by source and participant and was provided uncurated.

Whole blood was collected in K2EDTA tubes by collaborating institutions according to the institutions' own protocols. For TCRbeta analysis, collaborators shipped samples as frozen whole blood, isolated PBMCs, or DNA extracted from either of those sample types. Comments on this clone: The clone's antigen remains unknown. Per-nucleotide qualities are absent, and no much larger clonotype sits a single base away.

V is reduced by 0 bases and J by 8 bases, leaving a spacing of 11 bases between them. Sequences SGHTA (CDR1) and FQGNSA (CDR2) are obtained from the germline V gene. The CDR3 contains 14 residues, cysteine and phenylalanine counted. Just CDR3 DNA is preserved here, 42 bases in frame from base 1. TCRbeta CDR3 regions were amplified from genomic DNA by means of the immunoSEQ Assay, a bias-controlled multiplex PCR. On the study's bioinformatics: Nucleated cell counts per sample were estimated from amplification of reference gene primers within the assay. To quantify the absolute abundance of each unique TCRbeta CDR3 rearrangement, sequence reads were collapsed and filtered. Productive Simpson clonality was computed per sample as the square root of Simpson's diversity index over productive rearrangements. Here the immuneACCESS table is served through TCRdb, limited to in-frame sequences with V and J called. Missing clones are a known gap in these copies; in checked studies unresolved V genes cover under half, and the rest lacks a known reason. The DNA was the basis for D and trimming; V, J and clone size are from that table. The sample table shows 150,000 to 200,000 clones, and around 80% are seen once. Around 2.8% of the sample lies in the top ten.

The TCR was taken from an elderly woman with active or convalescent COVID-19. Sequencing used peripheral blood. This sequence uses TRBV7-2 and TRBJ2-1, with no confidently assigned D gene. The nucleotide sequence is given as TGTGCCAGCAGCTTAGCCAACCTAAGAGATGAGCAGTTCTTC. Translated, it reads CASSLANLRDEQFF.